Listed here are 30 T cell receptor beta chains from one sample, sequenced in a study of early T cells in non-severe SARS-CoV-2 infection. Each CDR3 protein is one row after TCRdb ran MiXCR on the 5' RACE reads. Of tens of thousands of distinct CDR3 sequences listed, 9.5% to 15% were seen once; the top ten hold about 4%. Material for sequencing was whole blood. The receptors were sampled from an adult who was a healthcare worker with PCR-confirmed SARS-CoV-2 infection or an uninfected control (not recorded which).

This clonotype has ten or more counts. The J gene is TRBJ1-2, the V gene TRBV20-1; TRBD1 aligns across 10 bases. V lost 1 base and J lost 6; bases outside the gene matches: 2. This CDR3 has 13 amino acids. CDR1 is DFQATT, CDR2 SNEGSKA, per germline (reference sequence). The CDR3 DNA follows: TGCAGTGCTAGAGTGGGGACAGGGGATGGCTACACCTTC. Its protein product is CSARVGTGDGYTF.

The chain couples TRBV20-1 to TRBJ2-1; tentatively, D is TRBD1 (5 bases). V lost 3 bases and J 3 bases, leaving 12 bases between the germline ends. The CDR3 totals 14 residues. Per germline, CDR1 DFQATT and CDR2 SNEGSKA (reference sequence). CDR3 DNA sequence: TGCAGTGCTAGTCCTCCGACAGACTACAATGAGCAGTTCTTC. Its translation: CSASPPTDYNEQFF.

This clonotype came up once. The chain couples TRBV9 to TRBJ2-5; D possibly corresponds to TRBD2 (6 bases). The V gene lost 5 bases and the J gene lost 3 bases, with 14 bases spanning the gap. Germline V gene data show CDR1 as SGDLS and CDR2 as YYNGEE. The CDR3 contains 14 residues. The CDR3 DNA sequence: TGTGCCAGCAGTGCCTCGGGACTTAAAGAGACCCAGTACTTC. Translating gives CASSASGLKETQYF.

This clonotype was seen repeatedly, ten times or more. The CDR3 loop reads CASSRNSGSTDTQYF. CDR3 sequence (DNA): TGCGCCAGCAGCCGAAATAGCGGGAGCACAGATACGCAGTATTTT. The chain links TRBV5-1 to TRBJ2-3; 7 positions agree with TRBD2. V lost 4 bases, J lost 0 bases, and 5 bases stayed unmatched. The CDR3 is 15 residues long. In germline, CDR1 is SGHRS, CDR2 YFSETQ.

This clonotype has a count of ten or more. DNA of the CDR3: TGCAGCGGCATTCTCGCTAGCGGGAGTTACTACGAGCAGTACTTC. Translating gives CSGILASGSYYEQYF. The V gene is TRBV29-1, the J gene TRBJ2-7, with 10 nucleotides matching TRBD2. V was clipped by 7 bases and J by 3 bases; unmatched bases: 12. The CDR3 has 15 residues. CDR1 is SQVTM, CDR2 ANQGSEA, per germline.

At least ten counts were recorded for this clonotype. This chain joins TRBV7-2 and TRBJ2-5; 7 bases match TRBD1. Per germline, CDR1 SGHTA and CDR2 FQGNSA. The CDR3 spans 13 residues. V shed 5 bases, J shed 7 bases, and the junction held 7 bases outside the gene matches. Here the CDR3 reads CASSPAYRGTQYF. In DNA form, the CDR3 reads TGTGCCAGCAGCCCCGCCTACAGGGGGACCCAGTACTTC.

In its sample, this clonotype was seen a few times. The chain recombines TRBV5-1 with TRBJ2-5; 10 bases are a match to TRBD1. V shed 5 bases, J shed 0 bases, and the junction held 4 bases outside the gene matches. Germline CDR1 is SGHRS and CDR2 is YFSETQ. The CDR3 runs 15 residues. CDR3 nucleotides: TGCGCCAGCAGAAGGGACAGGGGAGACCAAGAGACCCAGTACTTC. This sequence encodes CASRRDRGDQETQYF.

This clonotype has only a few counts. V is TRBV6-6 and J is TRBJ2-5; D perhaps matches TRBD2 (6 bases). The CDR3 is 14 amino acids. With 9 bases removed from V and 5 bases from J, the gap between germline ends came to 19 bases. In germline, CDR1 is MNHNY, CDR2 SVGAGI (reference sequence). As DNA, the CDR3 is TGTGCCAGTAGCCCTCGTGGGAGCGGGGAGACCCAGTACTTC. This translates into CASSPRGSGETQYF.

The V call is TRBV28, the J call TRBJ2-5; tentatively, D is TRBD2 (6 bases). Germline values: CDR1 MDHEN, CDR2 SYDVKM. Trimming took off 2 bases at V and 1 base at J, with 8 bases between the two ends. The CDR3 covers 14 residues. This chain's CDR3 is CASSLGGVQETQYF. CDR3 bases: TGTGCCAGCAGTTTAGGCGGGGTCCAAGAGACCCAGTACTTC.

This clonotype was seen many times. This chain connects TRBV5-5 to TRBJ2-7; 8 bases align to TRBD2. This CDR3 comprises 16 residues. Trimming removed 2 bases from V and 4 bases from J; junction bases left unmatched: 11. Per germline, CDR1 SGHKS and CDR2 YYEKEE (reference sequence). DNA of the CDR3: TGTGCCAGCAGCTTTGGCCCGGGGACTAGTAATTACGAGCAGTACTTC. Its protein is CASSFGPGTSNYEQYF.

This clonotype was seen only once. The gene calls are TRBV28 and TRBJ1-5; D gene uncertain. Germline V lookup: CDR1 MDHEN, CDR2 SYDVKM. The CDR3 covers 12 residues. Trimming pared 7 bases from V and 6 bases from J, leaving 10 bases between. This chain's CDR3 is CASTATRQPQHF. The CDR3, as DNA: TGTGCCAGCACTGCGACCCGTCAGCCCCAGCATTTT.

This clonotype was seen at least ten times. The chain is built from TRBV27 and TRBJ1-2; D perhaps matches TRBD1 (5 bases). CDR1 and CDR2 from the germline V gene are MNHEY and SMNVEV (reference sequence). The CDR3 is 17 residues long. V was pared by 2 bases and J by 3 bases, with 19 bases between. CDR3 region: CASSLEGWAAEYYGYTF. CDR3 sequence (DNA): TGTGCCAGCAGTTTAGAGGGGTGGGCAGCCGAGTACTATGGCTACACCTTC.

This chain joins TRBV28 and TRBJ2-7; D remains unclear. The CDR3 loop spans 14 amino acids. The ends were cut back, 7 bases at V and 1 base at J, with 14 bases in the middle. Germline loops: CDR1 MDHEN, CDR2 SYDVKM. This chain's CDR3 is CASKSLVGSYEQYF. CDR3 bases: TGTGCCAGCAAGAGCCTCGTTGGGTCCTACGAGCAGTACTTC.

The chain links TRBV28 to TRBJ2-7, with D hard to call. CDR3 length: 12 residues. Germline assignment: CDR1 MDHEN and CDR2 SYDVKM. Trimming removed 7 bases at V and 5 bases at J, with 12 bases between. The CDR3 here is CASTAAPNEQYF. The DNA for the CDR3 is TGTGCCAGCACTGCGGCCCCCAACGAGCAGTACTTC.

Relative to its sample, this clonotype is medium-sized. This rearrangement joins TRBV5-5 to TRBJ2-1, with D perhaps TRBD1 (5 bases). V gave up 0 bases and J gave up 12 bases, with 16 bases separating them. Germline V gene data show CDR1 as SGHKS and CDR2 as YYEKEE (reference sequence). CDR3 length: 14 residues. The CDR3, as DNA: TGTGCCAGCAGCTTGGGGGGCGCGGTCGCCCTGCAGTTCTTC. Protein product: CASSLGGAVALQFF.

The table lists this clonotype with many counts. The J gene is TRBJ2-3, the V gene TRBV30; D is uncertain. Germline V CDR1 and CDR2: GTSNPN, SVGIG (reference sequence). The CDR3 consists of 13 residues. V lost 2 bases to trimming and J lost 6 bases, with 12 bases between them. CDR3 protein: CAWSKTSSDTQYF. The CDR3 region has the DNA TGTGCCTGGAGTAAGACGTCCTCGGATACGCAGTATTTT.

This chain links TRBV4-1 with TRBJ2-7; TRBD2 matches at 9 bases. The CDR3 spans 16 residues. Germline values: CDR1 MGHRA, CDR2 YSYEKL. V gave up 2 bases and J gave up 4 bases; unmatched junction bases: 9. CDR3 protein: CASSQTVTSGIYEQYF. The DNA for the CDR3 is TGCGCCAGCAGCCAAACCGTGACTAGCGGCATATACGAGCAGTACTTC.

This clonotype was observed many times. The chain employs TRBV5-4 and TRBJ2-3, with 14 bases identical to TRBD2. Unmatched junction bases numbered 12, after V lost 4 bases and J lost 5 bases. Germline-derived CDR1 and CDR2 are SGHNT and YYREEE (reference sequence). CDR3 length: 18 residues. CDR3 protein: CASSARLTSGRVVDTQYF. The CDR3, as DNA: TGTGCCAGCAGCGCTCGATTGACTAGCGGGAGGGTGGTAGATACGCAGTATTTT.

This chain links TRBV29-1 with TRBJ1-2; no firm D call. There are 12 residues in the CDR3. Germline V gene data show CDR1 as SQVTM and CDR2 as ANQGSEA. V was shortened by 3 bases and J by 4 bases, with 9 bases between the two germline ends. CDR3 loop: CSVDRQLYGYTF. CDR3 in DNA: TGCAGCGTTGACCGGCAGCTCTATGGCTACACCTTC.

The genes are TRBV4-2 and TRBJ2-7; D not resolved. There are 15 residues in the CDR3. V dropped 0 bases and J dropped 3 bases, with 12 bases sitting between them. Germline assignment: CDR1 LGHNA and CDR2 YNFKEQ. CDR3 sequence reads: CASSQDPQLVYEQYF. CDR3 in DNA: TGTGCCAGCAGCCAAGACCCACAACTCGTCTACGAGCAGTACTTC.

This clonotype was counted only a few times. The rearrangement joins TRBV28 to TRBJ2-7, with D unclear. Germline V gene data show CDR1 as MDHEN and CDR2 as SYDVKM. V was cut by 6 bases and J by 3 bases, with 9 bases left in between. The CDR3 covers 12 residues. CDR3 sequence (DNA): TGTGCCAGCAGCCCCCCTCACTACGAGCAGTACTTC. This gives the protein CASSPPHYEQYF.

CDR3 residues: CASSERGRGRQGENYGYTF. DNA for the CDR3: TGTGCCAGCAGTGAAAGGGGTAGAGGAAGACAGGGGGAAAACTATGGCTACACCTTC. The chain is built from TRBV2 and TRBJ1-2; TRBD1 aligns across 9 bases. The trim removed 2 bases at V and 2 bases at J, leaving 15 bases unmatched. The CDR3 loop spans 19 amino acids. From germline, CDR1 is SNHLY and CDR2 FYNNEI.

The V call is TRBV10-3, the J call TRBJ2-1, with 8 bases matching TRBD2. The CDR3 extends over 14 amino acids. V gave up 4 bases and J gave up 2 bases; unmatched junction bases: 1. Germline CDR1 reads ENHRY; CDR2 reads SYGVKD. CDR3 sequence reads: CAISGAGAYNEQFF. DNA for the CDR3: TGTGCCATCAGTGGAGCGGGGGCCTACAATGAGCAGTTCTTC.

The rearrangement joins TRBV18 to TRBJ2-1, with TRBD1 matching 9 bases. The CDR3 length is 16 residues. With 4 bases clipped from V and 4 bases from J, the junction kept 8 bases outside the gene matches. Per germline, CDR1 KGHSH and CDR2 LQKENI. CDR3 DNA sequence: TGTGCCAGCTCACGTCTTGGGACAGGGATTTACAATGAGCAGTTCTTC. Encoded protein: CASSRLGTGIYNEQFF.

This clonotype was counted at least ten times. The chain carries TRBV2 and TRBJ2-1, with 9 bases identical to TRBD2. Germline CDR1 is SNHLY and CDR2 is FYNNEI. This CDR3 has 15 amino acids. The V segment lost 5 bases and the J segment 0 bases; nucleotides outside the gene matches: 2. The DNA of the CDR3 is TGTGCCAGCAGTAATAGCGGGAGCTCCTACAATGAGCAGTTCTTC. The encoded protein is CASSNSGSSYNEQFF.

This clonotype was counted between two and nine times. The chain has TRBV5-1 and TRBJ1-3; 8 bases match TRBD1. The CDR3 consists of 17 residues. The germline V gene encodes CDR1 SGHRS and CDR2 YFSETQ. V lost 4 bases, J lost 0 bases, and 9 bases stayed unmatched. The CDR3 region is CASSSGQGPSSGNTIYF. The CDR3 region has the DNA TGCGCCAGCAGCAGCGGACAGGGCCCGAGCTCTGGAAACACCATATATTTT.

The rearrangement links TRBV2 to TRBJ2-4; 11 bases fit TRBD2. The CDR3 totals 17 residues. V shed 6 bases and J 0 bases; nucleotides not matched to a gene: 7. From germline, CDR1 is SNHLY and CDR2 FYNNEI. The chain's CDR3 is CASSQVAGGIAKNIQYF. CDR3 coding DNA: TGTGCCAGCAGCCAGGTAGCGGGAGGGATAGCCAAAAACATTCAGTACTTC.

This chain connects TRBV2 to TRBJ2-3; TRBD1 might be the D (5 bases). Germline assignment: CDR1 SNHLY and CDR2 FYNNEI. V shed 5 bases and J shed 4 bases, with 10 bases lying between them. The CDR3 loop spans 13 amino acids. CDR3 nucleotides: TGTGCCAGCAGTCTCTACAGGTCAGATACGCAGTATTTT. It translates to CASSLYRSDTQYF.

This clonotype has only a few counts. The genes are TRBV29-1 and TRBJ2-2, with D possibly called TRBD1 or TRBD2 (6 bases each). Germline V gene lookup returns CDR1 SQVTM and CDR2 ANQGSEA. The CDR3 contains 15 residues. Trimming removed 4 bases from V and 1 base from J, with 13 bases in between. CDR3 DNA sequence: TGCAGCGTTGCTGGGGGGCTCTGGAACACCGGGGAGCTGTTTTTT. This sequence encodes CSVAGGLWNTGELFF.

The sample holds many counts of this clonotype. The DNA for the CDR3 is TGTGCCAGCAGGGAAAATTCACCCCTCCACTTT. Translating it yields CASRENSPLHF. The chain uses TRBV6-1 and TRBJ1-6; D gene unclear. This CDR3 has 11 amino acids. V lost 6 bases and J lost 7, with 4 bases in between. Looked up from germline, CDR1 is MNHNS and CDR2 is SASEGT.